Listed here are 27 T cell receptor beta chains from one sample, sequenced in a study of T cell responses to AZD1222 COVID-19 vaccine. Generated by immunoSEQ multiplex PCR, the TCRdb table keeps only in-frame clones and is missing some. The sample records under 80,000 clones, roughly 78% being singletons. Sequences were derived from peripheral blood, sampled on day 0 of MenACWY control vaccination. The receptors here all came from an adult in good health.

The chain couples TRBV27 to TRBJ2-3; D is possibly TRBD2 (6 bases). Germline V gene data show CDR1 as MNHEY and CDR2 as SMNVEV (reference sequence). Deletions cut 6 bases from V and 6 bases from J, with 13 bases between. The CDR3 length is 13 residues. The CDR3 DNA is TGTGCCAGCAGGAGGGCGGGGACGGATACGCAGTATTTT. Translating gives CASRRAGTDTQYF.

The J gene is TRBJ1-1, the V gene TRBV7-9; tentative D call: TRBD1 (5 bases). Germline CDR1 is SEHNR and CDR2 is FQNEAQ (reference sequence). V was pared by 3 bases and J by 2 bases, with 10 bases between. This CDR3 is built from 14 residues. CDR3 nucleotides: TGTGCCAGCAGCTTGAGGGACTTAAACACTGAAGCTTTCTTT. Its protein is CASSLRDLNTEAFF.

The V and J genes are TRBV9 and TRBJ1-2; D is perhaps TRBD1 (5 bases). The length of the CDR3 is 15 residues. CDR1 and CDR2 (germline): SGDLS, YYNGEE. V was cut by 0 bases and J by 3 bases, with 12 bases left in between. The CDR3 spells CASSVGGRADYGYTF. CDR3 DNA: TGTGCCAGCAGCGTAGGGGGGAGGGCGGACTATGGCTACACCTTC.

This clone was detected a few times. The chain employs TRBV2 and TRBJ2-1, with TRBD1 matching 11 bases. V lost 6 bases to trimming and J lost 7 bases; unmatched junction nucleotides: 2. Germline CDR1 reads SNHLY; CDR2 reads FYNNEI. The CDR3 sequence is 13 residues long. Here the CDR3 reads CASRDRGQNEQFF. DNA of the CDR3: TGTGCCAGCAGGGACAGGGGGCAAAATGAGCAGTTCTTC.

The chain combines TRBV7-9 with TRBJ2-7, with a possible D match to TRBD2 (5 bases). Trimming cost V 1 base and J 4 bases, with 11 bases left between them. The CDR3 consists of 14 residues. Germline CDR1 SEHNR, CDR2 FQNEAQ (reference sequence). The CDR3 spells CASSLEFGVYEQYF. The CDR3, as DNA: TGTGCCAGCAGCTTAGAGTTCGGGGTTTACGAGCAGTACTTC.

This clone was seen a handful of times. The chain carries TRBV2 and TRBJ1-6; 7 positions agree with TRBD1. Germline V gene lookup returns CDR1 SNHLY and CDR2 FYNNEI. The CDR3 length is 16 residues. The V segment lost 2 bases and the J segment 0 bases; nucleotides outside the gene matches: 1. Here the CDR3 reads CASSEQGGSYNSPLHF. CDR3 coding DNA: TGTGCCAGCAGTGAACAGGGGGGCTCCTATAATTCACCCCTCCACTTT.

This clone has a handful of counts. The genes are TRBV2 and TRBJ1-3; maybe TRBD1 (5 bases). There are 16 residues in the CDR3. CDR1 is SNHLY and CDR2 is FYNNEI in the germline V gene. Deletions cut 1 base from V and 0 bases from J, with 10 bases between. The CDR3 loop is CASSEVGVSSGNTIYF. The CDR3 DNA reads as TGTGCCAGCAGTGAAGTAGGGGTGAGCTCTGGAAACACCATATATTTT.

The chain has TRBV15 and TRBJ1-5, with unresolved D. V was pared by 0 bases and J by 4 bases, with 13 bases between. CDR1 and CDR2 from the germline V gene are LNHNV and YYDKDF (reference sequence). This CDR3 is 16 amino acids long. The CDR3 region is CATSRDKGRENQPQHF. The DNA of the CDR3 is TGTGCCACCAGCAGAGATAAGGGTCGGGAGAATCAGCCCCAGCATTTT. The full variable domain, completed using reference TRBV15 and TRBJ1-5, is DAMVIQNPRYQVTQFGKPVTLSCSQTLNHNVMYWYQQKSSQAPKLLFHYYDKDFNNEADTPDNFQSRRPNTSFCFLDIRSPGLGDTAMYLCATSRDKGRENQPQHFGDGTRLSIL.

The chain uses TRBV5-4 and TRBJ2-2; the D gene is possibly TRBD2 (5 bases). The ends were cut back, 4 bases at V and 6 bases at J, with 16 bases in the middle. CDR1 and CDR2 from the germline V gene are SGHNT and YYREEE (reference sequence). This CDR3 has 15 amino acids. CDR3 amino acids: CASSLEVSESGELFF. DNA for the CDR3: TGTGCCAGCAGCCTGGAGGTTTCGGAATCCGGGGAGCTGTTTTTT.

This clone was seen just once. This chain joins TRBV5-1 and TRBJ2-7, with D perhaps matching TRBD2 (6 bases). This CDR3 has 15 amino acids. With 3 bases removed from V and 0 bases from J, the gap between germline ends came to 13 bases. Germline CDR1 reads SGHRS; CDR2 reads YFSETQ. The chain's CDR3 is CASSYVSGSSYEQYF. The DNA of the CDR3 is TGCGCCAGCAGCTACGTCTCCGGGAGCTCCTACGAGCAGTACTTC.

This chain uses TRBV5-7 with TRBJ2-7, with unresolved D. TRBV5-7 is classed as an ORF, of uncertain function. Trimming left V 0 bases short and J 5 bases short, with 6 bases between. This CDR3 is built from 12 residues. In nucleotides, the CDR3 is TGTGCCAGCAGCTTGGCTGGGAACGAGCAGTACTTC. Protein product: CASSLAGNEQYF.

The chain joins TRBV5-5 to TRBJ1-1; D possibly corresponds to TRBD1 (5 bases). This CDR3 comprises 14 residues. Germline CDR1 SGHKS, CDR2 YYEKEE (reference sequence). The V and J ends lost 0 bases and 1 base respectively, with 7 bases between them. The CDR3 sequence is CASSLGGQNTEAFF. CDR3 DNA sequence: TGTGCCAGCAGCTTGGGGGGCCAGAACACTGAAGCTTTCTTT. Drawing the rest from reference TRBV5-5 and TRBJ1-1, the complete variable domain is DAGVTQSPTHLIKTRGQQVTLRCSPISGHKSVSWYQQVLGQGPQFIFQYYEKEERGRGNFPDRFSARQFPNYSSELNVNALLLGDSALYLCASSLGGQNTEAFFGQGTRLTVV.

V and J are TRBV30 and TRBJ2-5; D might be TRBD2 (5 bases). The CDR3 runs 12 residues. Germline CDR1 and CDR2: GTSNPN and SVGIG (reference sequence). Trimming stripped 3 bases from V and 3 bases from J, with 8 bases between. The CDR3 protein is CAWRLVKETQYF. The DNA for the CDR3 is TGTGCCTGGAGACTAGTGAAAGAGACCCAGTACTTC.

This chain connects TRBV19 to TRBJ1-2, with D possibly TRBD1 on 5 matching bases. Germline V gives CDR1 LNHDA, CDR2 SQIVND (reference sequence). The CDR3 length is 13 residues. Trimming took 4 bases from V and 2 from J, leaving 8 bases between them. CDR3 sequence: CASSKRQNYGYTF. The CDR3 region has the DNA TGTGCCAGTAGTAAGCGACAGAACTATGGCTACACCTTC.

In nucleotides, the CDR3 is TGTGCCTGGATGTCAGGACAGATCTCTGGAAACACCATATATTTT. It translates to CAWMSGQISGNTIYF. The chain combines TRBV30 with TRBJ1-3, with D perhaps matching TRBD1 (6 bases). With 4 bases removed from V and 0 bases from J, the gap between germline ends came to 13 bases. Per the germline V gene, CDR1 is GTSNPN and CDR2 is SVGIG (reference sequence). The CDR3 is made up of 15 amino acids.

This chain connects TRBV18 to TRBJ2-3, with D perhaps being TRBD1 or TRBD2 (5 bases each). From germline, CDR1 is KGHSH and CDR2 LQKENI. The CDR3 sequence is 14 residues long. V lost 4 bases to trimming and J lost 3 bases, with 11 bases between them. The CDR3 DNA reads TGTGCCAGCTCACTGGGACCGACTACAGATACGCAGTATTTT. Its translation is CASSLGPTTDTQYF. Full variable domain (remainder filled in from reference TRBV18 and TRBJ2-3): NAGVMQNPRHLVRRRGQEARLRCSPMKGHSHVYWYRQLPEEGLKFMVYLQKENIIDESGMPKERFSAEFPKEGPSILRIQQVVRGDSAAYFCASSLGPTTDTQYFGPGTRLTVL.

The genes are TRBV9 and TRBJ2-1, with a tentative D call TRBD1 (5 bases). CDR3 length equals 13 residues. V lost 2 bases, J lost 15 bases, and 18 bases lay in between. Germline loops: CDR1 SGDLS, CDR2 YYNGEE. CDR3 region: CASSVTARDTPFF. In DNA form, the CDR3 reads TGTGCCAGCAGCGTGACCGCCAGGGATACGCCGTTCTTC.

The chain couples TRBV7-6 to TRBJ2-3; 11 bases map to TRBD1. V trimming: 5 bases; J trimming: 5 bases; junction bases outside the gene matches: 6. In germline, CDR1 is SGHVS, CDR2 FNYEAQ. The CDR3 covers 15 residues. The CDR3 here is CASSTSGTGGDTQYF. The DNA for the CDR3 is TGTGCCAGCAGCACCTCCGGGACAGGGGGAGATACGCAGTATTTT.

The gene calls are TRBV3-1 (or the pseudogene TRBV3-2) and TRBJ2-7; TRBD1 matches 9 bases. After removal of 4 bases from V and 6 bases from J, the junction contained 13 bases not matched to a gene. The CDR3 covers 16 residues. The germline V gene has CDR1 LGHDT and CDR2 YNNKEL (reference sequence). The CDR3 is CASSPEADRGKCEQYF. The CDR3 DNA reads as TGTGCCAGCAGCCCCGAGGCGGACAGGGGCAAATGCGAGCAGTACTTC.

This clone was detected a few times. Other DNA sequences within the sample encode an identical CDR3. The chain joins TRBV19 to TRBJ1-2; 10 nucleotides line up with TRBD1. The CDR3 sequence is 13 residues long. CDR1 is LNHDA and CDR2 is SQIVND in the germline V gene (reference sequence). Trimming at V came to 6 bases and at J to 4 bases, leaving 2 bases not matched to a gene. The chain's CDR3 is CASSGTGAYGYTF. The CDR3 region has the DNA TGTGCCAGTAGCGGGACAGGGGCCTATGGCTACACCTTC.

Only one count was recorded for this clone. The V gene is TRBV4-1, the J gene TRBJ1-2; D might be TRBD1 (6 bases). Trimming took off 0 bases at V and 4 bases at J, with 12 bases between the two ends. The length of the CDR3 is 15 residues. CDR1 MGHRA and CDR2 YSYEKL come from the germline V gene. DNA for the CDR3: TGCGCCAGCAGCCAAGATCAAGGGGGAGTCTATGGCTACACCTTC. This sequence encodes CASSQDQGGVYGYTF.

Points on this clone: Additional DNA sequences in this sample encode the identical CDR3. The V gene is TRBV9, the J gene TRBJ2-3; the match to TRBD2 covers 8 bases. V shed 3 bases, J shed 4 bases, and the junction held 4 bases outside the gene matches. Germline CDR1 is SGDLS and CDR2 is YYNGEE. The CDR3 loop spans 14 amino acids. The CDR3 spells CASSAGGGPDTQYF. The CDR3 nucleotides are TGTGCCAGCAGCGCGGGGGGGGGACCAGATACGCAGTATTTT. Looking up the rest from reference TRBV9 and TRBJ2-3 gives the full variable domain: DSGVTQTPKHLITATGQRVTLRCSPRSGDLSVYWYQQSLDQGLQFLIQYYNGEERAKGNILERFSAQQFPDLHSELNLSSLELGDSALYFCASSAGGGPDTQYFGPGTRLTVL.

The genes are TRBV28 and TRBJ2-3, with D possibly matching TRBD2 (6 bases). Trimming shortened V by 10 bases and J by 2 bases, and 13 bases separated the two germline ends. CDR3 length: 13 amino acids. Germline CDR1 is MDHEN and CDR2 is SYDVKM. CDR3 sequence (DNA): TGTGCCACCAACCCGGGAGTCACAGATACGCAGTATTTT. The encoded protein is CATNPGVTDTQYF.

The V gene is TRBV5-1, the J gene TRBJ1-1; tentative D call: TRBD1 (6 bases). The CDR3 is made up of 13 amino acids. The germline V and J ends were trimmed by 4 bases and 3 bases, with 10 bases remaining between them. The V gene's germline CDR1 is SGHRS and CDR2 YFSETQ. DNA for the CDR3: TGCGCCAGCAGCGGAGGGGGTGACACTGAAGCTTTCTTT. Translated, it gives CASSGGGDTEAFF.

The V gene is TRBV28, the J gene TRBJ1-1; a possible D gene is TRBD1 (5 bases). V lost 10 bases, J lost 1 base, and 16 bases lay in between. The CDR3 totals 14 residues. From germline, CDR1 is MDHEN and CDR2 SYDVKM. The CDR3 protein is CATGRTGPNTEAFF. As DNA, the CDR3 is TGTGCCACCGGACGGACGGGGCCGAACACTGAAGCTTTCTTT.

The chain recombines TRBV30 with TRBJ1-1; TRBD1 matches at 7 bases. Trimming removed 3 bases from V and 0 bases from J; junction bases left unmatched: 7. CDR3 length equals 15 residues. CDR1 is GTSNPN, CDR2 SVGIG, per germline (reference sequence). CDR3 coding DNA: TGTGCCTGGAGCAAAGGGGGCTGGGTGAACACTGAAGCTTTCTTT. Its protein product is CAWSKGGWVNTEAFF.

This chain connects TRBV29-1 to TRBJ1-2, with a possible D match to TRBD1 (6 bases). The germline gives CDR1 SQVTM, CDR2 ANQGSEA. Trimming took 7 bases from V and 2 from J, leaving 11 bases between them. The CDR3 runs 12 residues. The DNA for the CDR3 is TGCAGCGCTACCGGACAGAACTATGGCTACACCTTC. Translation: CSATGQNYGYTF. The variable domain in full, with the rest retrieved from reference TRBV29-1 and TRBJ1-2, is SAVISQKPSRDICQRGTSLTIQCQVDSQVTMMFWYRQQPGQSLTLIATANQGSEATYESGFVIDKFPISRPNLTFSTLTVSNMSPEDSSIYLCSATGQNYGYTFGSGTRLTVV.